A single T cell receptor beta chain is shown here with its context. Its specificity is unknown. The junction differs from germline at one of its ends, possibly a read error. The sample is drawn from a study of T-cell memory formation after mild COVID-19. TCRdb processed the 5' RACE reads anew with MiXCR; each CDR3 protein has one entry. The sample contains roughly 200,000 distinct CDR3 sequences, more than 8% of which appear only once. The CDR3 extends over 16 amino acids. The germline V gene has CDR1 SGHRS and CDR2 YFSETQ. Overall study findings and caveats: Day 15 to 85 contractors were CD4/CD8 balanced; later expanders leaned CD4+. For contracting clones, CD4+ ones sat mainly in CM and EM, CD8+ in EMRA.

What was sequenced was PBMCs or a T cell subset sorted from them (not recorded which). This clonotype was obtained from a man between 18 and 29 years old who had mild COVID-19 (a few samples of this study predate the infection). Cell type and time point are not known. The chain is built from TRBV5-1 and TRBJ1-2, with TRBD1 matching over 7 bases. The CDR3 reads CSSSLGTAVRDYGYTF. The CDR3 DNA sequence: TGCTCCAGCAGCCTCGGGACAGCCGTTCGAGACTATGGCTACACCTTC.